The present entry profiles one T cell receptor beta chain with its context. This sample is part of a study of CD8 T cells in Susac syndrome. Random hexamers served to reverse transcribe roughly 0.5 to 1 ug RNA. With immunoSEQ multiplex PCR, TCR beta CDR3 was amplified across 54 Vbeta and 13 Jbeta. In TCRdb, the immunoSEQ multiplex PCR reads were re-called with MiXCR into one record per CDR3 protein. The sample lists about 66,000 distinct CDR3 sequences, roughly 94% occurring once. Germline CDR1 SNHLY, CDR2 FYNNEI. V was pared by 6 bases and J by 3 bases, with 3 bases between. CDR3 size: 10 residues. The TCR comes from a human donor with multiple sclerosis. The rearrangement links TRBV2 to TRBJ2-7; D is ambiguous. The specimen was CD8+ T cells from PBMCs. CDR3 sequence: CASRGYEQYF. The CDR3 nucleotides read TGTGCCAGCAGGGGCTACGAGCAGTACTTC. Full variable domain (rest looked up from reference TRBV2 and TRBJ2-7): EPEVTQTPSHQVTQMGQEVILRCVPISNHLYFYWYRQILGQKVEFLVSFYNNEISEKSEIFDDQFSVERPDGSNFTLKIRSTKLEDSAMYFCASRGYEQYFGPGTRLTVT.